This TCR beta chain was captured by sequencing in a study of tumor and adjacent non-tumor tissue in lung cancer. No cell sorting was done before RNA was extracted from the tissue. Newly diagnosed lung cancer patients had thoracic surgery in China, August–late 2014, without prior chemotherapy. Whole-study results and caveats: Shorter survival was associated with higher TCR diversity in tumors. TCR diversity was significantly greater in tumor than normal lung tissue. Normal lung showed higher cumulative top 100 clone frequency than tumor.

For this clonotype: What it binds is not known. This CDR3 fails to terminate in the conserved phenylalanine or tryptophan, so it likely reflects a read error.

The library came from three nested PCR rounds adapted from ARM-PCR protocols. TCRdb redid the calling of the multiplex PCR reads with MiXCR, one entry per CDR3 protein. The sample has about 200,000 distinct CDR3 sequences; about 71% are singletons. Material for sequencing was lung tumor tissue. The TCR sequence derives from a man in his fifties or sixties with non-small cell lung cancer.

DNA of the CDR3: TGTGCAAGCAGTTTCCTCGGGACTAGCGTCGATGAACAGTTCTTA. Protein: CASSFLGTSVDEQFL. This chain joins TRBV6-2 or TRBV6-3 and TRBJ2-1, with 10 positions matching TRBD2. CDR1 is MNHEY, CDR2 SVGEGT, per germline. The CDR3 spans 15 residues.